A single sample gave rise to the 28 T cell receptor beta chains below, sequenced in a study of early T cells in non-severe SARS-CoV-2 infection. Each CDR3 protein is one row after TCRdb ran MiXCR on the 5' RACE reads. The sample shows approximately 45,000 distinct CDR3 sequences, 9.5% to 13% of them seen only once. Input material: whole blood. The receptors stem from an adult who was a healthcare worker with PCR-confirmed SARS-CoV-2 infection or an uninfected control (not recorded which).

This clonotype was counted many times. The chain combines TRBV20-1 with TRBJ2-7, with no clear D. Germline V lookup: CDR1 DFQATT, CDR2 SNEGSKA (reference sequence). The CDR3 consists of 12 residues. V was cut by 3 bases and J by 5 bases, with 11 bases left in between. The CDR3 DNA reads TGCAGTGCTAGTTGGCATTGGGACGAGCAGTACTTC. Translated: CSASWHWDEQYF.

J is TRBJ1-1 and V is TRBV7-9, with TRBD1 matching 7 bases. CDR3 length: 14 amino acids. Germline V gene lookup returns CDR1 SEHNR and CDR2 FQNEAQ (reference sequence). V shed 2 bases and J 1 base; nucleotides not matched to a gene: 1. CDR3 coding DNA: TGTGCCAGCAGCTTATGGACAGGGAACACTGAAGCTTTCTTT. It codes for CASSLWTGNTEAFF.

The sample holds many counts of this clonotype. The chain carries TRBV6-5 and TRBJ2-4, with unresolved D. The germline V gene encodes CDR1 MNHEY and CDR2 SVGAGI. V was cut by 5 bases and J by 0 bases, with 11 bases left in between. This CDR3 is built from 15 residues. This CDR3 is CASSATALAKNIQYF. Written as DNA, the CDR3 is TGTGCCAGCAGTGCGACCGCACTAGCCAAAAACATTCAGTACTTC.

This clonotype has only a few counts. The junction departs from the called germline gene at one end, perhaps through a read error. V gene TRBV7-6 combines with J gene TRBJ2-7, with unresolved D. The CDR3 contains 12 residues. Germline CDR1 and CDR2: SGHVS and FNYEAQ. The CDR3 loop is CASSAYSDEQYF. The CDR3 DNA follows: TGTGCCAGCAGCGCGTACTCCGACGAGCAGTACTTC.

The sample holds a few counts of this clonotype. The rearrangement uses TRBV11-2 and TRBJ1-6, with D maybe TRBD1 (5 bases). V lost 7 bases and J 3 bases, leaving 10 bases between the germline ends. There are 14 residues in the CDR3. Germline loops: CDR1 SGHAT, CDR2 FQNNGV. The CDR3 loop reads CASNEGVYNSPLHF. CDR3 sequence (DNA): TGTGCCAGCAATGAAGGGGTCTATAATTCACCCCTCCACTTT.

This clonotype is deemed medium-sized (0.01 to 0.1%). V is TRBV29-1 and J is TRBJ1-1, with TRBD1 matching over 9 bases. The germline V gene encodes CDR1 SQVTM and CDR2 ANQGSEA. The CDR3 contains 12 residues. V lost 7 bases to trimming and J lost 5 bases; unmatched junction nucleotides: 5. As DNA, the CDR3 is TGCAGCGGGACAGGGGTGGTTACTGAAGCTTTCTTT. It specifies CSGTGVVTEAFF.

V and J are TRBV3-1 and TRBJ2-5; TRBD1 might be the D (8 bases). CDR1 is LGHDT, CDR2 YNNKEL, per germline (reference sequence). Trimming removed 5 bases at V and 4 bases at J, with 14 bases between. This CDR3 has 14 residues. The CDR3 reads CASSNRGGIETQYF. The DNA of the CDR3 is TGTGCCAGCAGCAACAGGGGGGGGATAGAGACCCAGTACTTC.

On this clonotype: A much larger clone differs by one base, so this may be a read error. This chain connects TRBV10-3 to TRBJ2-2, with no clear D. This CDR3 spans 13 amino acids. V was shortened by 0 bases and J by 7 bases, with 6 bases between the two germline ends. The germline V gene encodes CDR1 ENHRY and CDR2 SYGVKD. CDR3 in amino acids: CAISESNGGELFF. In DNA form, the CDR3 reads TGTGCCATCAGTGAGTCAAACGGCGGGGAGCTGTTTTTT.

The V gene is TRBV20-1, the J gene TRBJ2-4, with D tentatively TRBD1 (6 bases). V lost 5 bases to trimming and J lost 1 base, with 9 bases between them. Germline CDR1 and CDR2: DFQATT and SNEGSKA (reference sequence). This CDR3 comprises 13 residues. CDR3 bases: TGCAGTGCTTTTCAGGGGGCCAAAAACATTCAGTACTTC. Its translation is CSAFQGAKNIQYF.

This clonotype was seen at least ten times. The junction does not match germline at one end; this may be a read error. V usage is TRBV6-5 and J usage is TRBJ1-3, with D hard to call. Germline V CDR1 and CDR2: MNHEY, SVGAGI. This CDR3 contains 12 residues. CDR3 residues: CASSNSGNTIYF. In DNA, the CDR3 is TGTGCCAGCAGTAACTCTGGAAACACCATATATTTT.

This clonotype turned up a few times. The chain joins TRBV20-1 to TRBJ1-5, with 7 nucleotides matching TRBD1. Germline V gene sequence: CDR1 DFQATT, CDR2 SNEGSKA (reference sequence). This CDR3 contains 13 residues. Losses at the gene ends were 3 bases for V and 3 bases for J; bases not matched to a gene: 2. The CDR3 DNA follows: TGCAGTGCTAGGGGGACAGTCAATCAGCCCCAGCATTTT. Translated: CSARGTVNQPQHF.

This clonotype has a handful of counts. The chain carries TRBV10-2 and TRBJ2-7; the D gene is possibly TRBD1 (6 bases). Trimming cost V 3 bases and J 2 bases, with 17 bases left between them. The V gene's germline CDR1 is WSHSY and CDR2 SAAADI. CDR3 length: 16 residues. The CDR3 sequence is CASSDRRTAETYEQYF. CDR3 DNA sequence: TGCGCCAGCAGTGACCGACGGACAGCGGAAACCTACGAGCAGTACTTC.

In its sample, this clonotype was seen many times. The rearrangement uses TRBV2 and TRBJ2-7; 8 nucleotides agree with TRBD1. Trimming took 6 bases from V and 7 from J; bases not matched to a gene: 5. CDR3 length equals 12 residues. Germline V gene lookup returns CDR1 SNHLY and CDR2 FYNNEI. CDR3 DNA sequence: TGTGCCAGCAGCCTACAGGGGGATGAGCAGTACTTC. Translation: CASSLQGDEQYF.

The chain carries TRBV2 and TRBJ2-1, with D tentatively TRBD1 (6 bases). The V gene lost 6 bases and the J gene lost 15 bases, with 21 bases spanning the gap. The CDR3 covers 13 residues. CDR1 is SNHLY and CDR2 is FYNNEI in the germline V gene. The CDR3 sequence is CASRVSLQGLVFF. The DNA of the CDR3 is TGTGCCAGCAGGGTCTCGCTCCAGGGGCTTGTGTTCTTC.

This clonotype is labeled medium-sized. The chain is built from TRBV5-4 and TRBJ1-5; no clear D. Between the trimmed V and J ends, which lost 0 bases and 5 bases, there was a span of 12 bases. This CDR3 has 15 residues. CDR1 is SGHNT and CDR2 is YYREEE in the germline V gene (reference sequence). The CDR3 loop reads CASSLGSRPDQPQHF. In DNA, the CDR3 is TGTGCCAGCAGCTTGGGATCACGCCCCGATCAGCCCCAGCATTTT.

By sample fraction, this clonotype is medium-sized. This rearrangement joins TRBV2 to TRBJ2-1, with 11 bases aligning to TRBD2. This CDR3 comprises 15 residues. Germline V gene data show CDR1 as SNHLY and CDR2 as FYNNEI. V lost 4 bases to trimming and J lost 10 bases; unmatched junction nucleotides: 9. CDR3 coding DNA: TGTGCCAGCAGTGTAGCGGGGGGGCCGTTTAGAGAGCAGTTCTTC. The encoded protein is CASSVAGGPFREQFF.

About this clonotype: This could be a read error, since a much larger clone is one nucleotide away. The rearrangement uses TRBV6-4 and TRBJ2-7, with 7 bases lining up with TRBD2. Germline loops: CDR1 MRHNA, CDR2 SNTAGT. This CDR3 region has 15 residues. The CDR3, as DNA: TGTGTCAGCAGTGACTCAGGGAGGGCACGCCACGAGCAGTACTTC. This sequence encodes CVSSDSGRARHEQYF.

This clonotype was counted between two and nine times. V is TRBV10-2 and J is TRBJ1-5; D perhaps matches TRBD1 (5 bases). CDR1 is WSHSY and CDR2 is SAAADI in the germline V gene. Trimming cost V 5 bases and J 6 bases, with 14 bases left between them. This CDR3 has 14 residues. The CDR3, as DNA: TGCGCCAGCAGTCTGCCCGGGGGGGGTCAGCCCCAGCATTTT. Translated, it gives CASSLPGGGQPQHF.

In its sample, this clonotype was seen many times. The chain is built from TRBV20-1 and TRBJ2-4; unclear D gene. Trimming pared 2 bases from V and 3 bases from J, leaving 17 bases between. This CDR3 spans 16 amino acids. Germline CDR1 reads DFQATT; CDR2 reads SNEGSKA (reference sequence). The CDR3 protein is CSARQPGISDKNIQYF. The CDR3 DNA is TGCAGTGCTAGACAGCCGGGCATCAGTGACAAAAACATTCAGTACTTC.

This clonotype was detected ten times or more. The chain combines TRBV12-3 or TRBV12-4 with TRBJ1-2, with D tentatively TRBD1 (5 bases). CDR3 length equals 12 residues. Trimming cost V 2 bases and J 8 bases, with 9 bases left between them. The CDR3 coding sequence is TGTGCCAGCAGTTTACAGGGTGAAGGCTACACCTTC. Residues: CASSLQGEGYTF.

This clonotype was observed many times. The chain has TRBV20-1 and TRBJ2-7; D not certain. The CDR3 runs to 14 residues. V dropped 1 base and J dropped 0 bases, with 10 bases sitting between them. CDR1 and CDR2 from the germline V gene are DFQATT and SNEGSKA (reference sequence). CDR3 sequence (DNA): TGCAGTGCTAGAGCGTGGGTGAGCTCCTACGAGCAGTACTTC. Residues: CSARAWVSSYEQYF.

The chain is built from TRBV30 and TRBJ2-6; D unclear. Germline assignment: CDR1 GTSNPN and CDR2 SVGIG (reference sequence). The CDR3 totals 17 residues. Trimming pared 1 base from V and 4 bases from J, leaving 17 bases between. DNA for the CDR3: TGTGCCTGGAGTGCGGGTAGGAACAACCCCGGGGCCAACGTCCTGACTTTC. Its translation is CAWSAGRNNPGANVLTF.

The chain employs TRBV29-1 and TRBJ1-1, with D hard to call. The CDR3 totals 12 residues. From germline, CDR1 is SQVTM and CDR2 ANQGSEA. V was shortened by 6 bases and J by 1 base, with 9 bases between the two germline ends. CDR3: CSVGVPNTEAFF. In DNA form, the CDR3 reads TGCAGCGTCGGAGTCCCGAACACTGAAGCTTTCTTT.

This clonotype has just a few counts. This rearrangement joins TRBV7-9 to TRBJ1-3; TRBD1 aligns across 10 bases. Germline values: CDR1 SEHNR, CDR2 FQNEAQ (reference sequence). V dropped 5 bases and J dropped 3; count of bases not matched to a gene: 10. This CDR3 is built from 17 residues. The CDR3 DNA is TGTGCCAGCAGCCGCTTCCCCGGGACAGGGGTTGGAAACACCATATATTTT. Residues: CASSRFPGTGVGNTIYF.

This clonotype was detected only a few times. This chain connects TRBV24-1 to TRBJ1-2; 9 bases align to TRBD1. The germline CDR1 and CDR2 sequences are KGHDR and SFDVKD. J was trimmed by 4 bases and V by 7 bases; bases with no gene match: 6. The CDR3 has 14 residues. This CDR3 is CATSGTGNFYGYTF. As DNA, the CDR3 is TGTGCCACCAGCGGGACAGGGAACTTCTATGGCTACACCTTC.

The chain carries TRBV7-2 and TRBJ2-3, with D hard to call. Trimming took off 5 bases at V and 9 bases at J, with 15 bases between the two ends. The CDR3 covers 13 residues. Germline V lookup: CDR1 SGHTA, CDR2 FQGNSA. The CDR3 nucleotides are TGTGCCAGCAGCCGCCTCGTGAGAGACACGCAGTATTTT. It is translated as CASSRLVRDTQYF.

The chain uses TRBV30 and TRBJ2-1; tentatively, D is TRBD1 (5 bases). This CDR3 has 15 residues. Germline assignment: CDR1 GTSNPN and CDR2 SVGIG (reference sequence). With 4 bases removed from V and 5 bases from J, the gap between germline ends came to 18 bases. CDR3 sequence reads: CAWTSFDRFNNEQFF. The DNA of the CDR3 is TGTGCCTGGACCTCCTTCGACAGATTCAACAATGAGCAGTTCTTC.

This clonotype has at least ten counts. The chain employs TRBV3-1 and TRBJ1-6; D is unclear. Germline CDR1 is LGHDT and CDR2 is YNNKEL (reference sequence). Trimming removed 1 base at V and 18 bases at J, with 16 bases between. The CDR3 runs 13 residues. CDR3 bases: TGTGCCAGCAGCCAAGCTTTCGACACAGACCCCCACTTT. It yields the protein CASSQAFDTDPHF.